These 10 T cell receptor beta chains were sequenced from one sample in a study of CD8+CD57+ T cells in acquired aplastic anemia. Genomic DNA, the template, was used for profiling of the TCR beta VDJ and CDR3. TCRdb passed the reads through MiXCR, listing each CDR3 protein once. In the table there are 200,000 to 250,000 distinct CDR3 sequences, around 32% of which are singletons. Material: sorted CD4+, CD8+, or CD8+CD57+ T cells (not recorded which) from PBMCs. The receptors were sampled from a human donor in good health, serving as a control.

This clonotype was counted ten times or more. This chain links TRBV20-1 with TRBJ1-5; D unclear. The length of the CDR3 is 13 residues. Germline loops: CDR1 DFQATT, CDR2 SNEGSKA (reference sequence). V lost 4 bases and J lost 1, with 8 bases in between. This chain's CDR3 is CSAKGASNQPQHF. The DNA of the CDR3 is TGCAGTGCTAAGGGAGCGAGCAATCAGCCCCAGCATTTT.

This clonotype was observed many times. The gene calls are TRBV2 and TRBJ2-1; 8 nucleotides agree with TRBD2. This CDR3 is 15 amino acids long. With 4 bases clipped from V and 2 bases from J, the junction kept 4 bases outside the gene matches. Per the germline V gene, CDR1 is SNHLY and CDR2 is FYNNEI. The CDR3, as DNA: TGTGCCAGCAGTGGTGGAGCGGGAGCCTACAATGAGCAGTTCTTC. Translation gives CASSGGAGAYNEQFF.

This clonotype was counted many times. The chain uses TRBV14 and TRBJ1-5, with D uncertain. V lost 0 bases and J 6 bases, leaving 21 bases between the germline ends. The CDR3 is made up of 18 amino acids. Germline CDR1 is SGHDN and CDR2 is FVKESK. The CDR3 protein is CASSQDVSLGWRGQPQHF. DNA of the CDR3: TGTGCCAGCAGCCAAGATGTCTCCTTAGGTTGGCGGGGTCAGCCCCAGCATTTT.

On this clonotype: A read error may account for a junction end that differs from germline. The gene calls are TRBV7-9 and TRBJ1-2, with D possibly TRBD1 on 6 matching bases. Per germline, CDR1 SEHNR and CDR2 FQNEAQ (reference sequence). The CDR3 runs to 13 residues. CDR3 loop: CASSPLDSYGYTF. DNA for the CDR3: TGTGCTAGCAGCCCTCTGGACAGCTATGGCTACACCTTC. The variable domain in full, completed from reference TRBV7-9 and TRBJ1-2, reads DTGVSQNPRHKITKRGQNVTFRCDPISEHNRLYWYRQTLGQGPEFLTYFQNEAQLEKSRLLSDRFSAERPKGSFSTLEIQRTEQGDSAMYLCASSPLDSYGYTFGSGTRLTVV.

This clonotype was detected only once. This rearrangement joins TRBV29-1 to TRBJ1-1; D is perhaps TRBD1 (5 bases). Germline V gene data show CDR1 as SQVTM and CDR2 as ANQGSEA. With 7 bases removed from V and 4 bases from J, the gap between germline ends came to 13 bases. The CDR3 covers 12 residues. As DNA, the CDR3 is TGCAGCGGGAGGGACGGGGTCACTGAAGCTTTCTTT. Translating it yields CSGRDGVTEAFF.

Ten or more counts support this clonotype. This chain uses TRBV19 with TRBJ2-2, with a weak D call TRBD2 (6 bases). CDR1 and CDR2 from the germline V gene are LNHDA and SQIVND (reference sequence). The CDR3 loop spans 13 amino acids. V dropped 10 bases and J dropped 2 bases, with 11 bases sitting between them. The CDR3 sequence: CATAAGNTGELFF. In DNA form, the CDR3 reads TGTGCCACCGCCGCGGGAAACACCGGGGAGCTGTTTTTT. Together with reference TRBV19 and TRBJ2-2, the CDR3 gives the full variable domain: DGGITQSPKYLFRKEGQNVTLSCEQNLNHDAMYWYRQDPGQGLRLIYYSQIVNDFQKGDIAEGYSVSREKKESFPLTVTSAQKNPTAFYLCATAAGNTGELFFGEGSRLTVL.

The CDR3 DNA reads TGTGCCAGCAGCATCACGTCCTACGAGCAGTACTTC. Translating it yields CASSITSYEQYF. The chain couples TRBV7-9 to TRBJ2-7; no reliable D call. Trimming cost V 5 bases and J 1 base, with 6 bases left between them. The CDR3 runs to 12 residues. The V gene's germline CDR1 is SEHNR and CDR2 FQNEAQ (reference sequence).

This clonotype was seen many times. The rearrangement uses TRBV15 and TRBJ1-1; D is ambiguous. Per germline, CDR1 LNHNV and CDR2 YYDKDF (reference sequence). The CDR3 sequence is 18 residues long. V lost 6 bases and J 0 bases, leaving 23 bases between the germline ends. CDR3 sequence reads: CATRSISVLWALNTEAFF. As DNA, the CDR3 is TGTGCCACCAGAAGCATATCAGTGTTGTGGGCCCTGAACACTGAAGCTTTCTTT.

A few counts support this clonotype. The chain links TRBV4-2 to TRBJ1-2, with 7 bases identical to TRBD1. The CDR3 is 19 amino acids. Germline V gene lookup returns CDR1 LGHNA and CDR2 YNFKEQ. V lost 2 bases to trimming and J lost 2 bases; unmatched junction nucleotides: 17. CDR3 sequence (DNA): TGTGCCAGCAGCCAATTGGCCCCGACAGAACAGGGGTTGAACTATGGCTACACCTTC. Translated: CASSQLAPTEQGLNYGYTF.

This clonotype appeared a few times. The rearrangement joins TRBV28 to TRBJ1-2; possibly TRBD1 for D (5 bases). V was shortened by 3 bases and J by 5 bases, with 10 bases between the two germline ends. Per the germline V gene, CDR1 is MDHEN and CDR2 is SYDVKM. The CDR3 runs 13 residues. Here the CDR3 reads CASSLVGEYGYTF. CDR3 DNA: TGTGCCAGCAGTTTGGTAGGGGAATATGGCTACACCTTC.